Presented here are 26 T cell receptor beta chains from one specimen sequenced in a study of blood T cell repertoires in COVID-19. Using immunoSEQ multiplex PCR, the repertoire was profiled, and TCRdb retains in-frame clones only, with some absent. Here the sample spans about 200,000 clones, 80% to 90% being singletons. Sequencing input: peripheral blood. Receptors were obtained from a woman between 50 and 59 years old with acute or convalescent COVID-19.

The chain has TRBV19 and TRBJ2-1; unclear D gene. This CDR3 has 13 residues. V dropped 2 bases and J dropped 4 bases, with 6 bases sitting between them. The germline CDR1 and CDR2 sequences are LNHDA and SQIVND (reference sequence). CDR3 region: CASSITNYNEQFF. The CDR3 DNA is TGTGCCAGTAGTATAACTAATTACAATGAGCAGTTCTTC.

The chain's CDR3 is CASSPPEGYGRQETQYF. CDR3 coding DNA: TGTGCCAGCTCCCCTCCGGAGGGTTACGGCCGCCAAGAGACCCAGTACTTC. The chain recombines TRBV18 with TRBJ2-5; the D gene is possibly TRBD2 (6 bases). V was clipped by 6 bases and J by 1 base, with 21 bases between them. This CDR3 contains 17 residues. Germline CDR1 KGHSH, CDR2 LQKENI.

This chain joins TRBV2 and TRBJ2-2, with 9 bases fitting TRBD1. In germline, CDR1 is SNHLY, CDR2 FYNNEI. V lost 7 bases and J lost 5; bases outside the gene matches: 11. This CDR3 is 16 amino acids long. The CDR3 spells CASIPRDRAGTGELFF. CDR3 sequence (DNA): TGTGCCAGCATACCAAGGGACAGGGCGGGGACCGGGGAGCTGTTTTTT. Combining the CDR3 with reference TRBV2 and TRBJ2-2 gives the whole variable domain EPEVTQTPSHQVTQMGQEVILRCVPISNHLYFYWYRQILGQKVEFLVSFYNNEISEKSEIFDDQFSVERPDGSNFTLKIRSTKLEDSAMYFCASIPRDRAGTGELFFGEGSRLTVL.

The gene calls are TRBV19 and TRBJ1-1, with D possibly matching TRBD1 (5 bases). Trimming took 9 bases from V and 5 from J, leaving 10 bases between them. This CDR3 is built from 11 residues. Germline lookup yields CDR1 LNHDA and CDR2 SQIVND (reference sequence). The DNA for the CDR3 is TGTGCCAGCCTCAGGGCGACTGAAGCTTTCTTT. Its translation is CASLRATEAFF.

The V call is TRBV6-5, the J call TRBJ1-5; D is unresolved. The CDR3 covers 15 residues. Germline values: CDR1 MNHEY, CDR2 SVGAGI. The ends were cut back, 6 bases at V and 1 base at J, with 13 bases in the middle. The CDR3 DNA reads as TGTGCCAGCAGCGTGGGGAGGGTAAGCAATCAGCCCCAGCATTTT. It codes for CASSVGRVSNQPQHF.

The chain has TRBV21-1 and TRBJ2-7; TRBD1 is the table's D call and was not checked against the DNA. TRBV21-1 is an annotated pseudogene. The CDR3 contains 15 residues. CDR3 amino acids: CASSTPGQTNYEQYF. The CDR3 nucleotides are TGTGCCAGCAGCACACCGGGACAGACCAACTACGAGCAGTACTTC.

The CDR3 spells CATSRGAGTDTQYF. The CDR3 coding sequence is TGTGCCACCAGCAGAGGGGCAGGCACAGATACGCAGTATTTT. The J gene is TRBJ2-3, the V gene TRBV15; D not certain. The CDR3 is 14 amino acids. V dropped 1 base and J dropped 1 base, with 6 bases sitting between them. CDR1 is LNHNV, CDR2 YYDKDF, per germline (reference sequence).

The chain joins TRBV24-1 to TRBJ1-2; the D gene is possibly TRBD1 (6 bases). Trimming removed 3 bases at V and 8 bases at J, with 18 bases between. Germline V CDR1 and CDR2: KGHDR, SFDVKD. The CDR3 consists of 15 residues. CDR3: CATSDPSGVLDGYTF. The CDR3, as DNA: TGTGCCACCAGTGATCCGTCAGGGGTACTGGACGGCTACACCTTC.

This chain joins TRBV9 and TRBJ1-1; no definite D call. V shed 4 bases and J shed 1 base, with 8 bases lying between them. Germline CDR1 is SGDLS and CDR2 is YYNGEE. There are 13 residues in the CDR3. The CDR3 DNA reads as TGTGCCAGCAGCTCCCGGGGGAACACTGAAGCTTTCTTT. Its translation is CASSSRGNTEAFF.

CDR3 residues: CASSLAPTNTEAFF. The CDR3 DNA sequence: TGTGCCAGCAGCTTAGCCCCTACGAACACTGAAGCTTTCTTT. The gene calls are TRBV7-8 and TRBJ1-1; D is uncertain. V was pared by 0 bases and J by 1 base, with 6 bases between. This CDR3 contains 14 residues. Germline CDR1 is SGHVS and CDR2 is FQNEAQ. Looking up the rest from reference TRBV7-8 and TRBJ1-1 gives the full variable domain: GAGVSQSPRYKVAKRGQDVALRCDPISGHVSLFWYQQALGQGPEFLTYFQNEAQLDKSGLPSDRFFAERPEGSVSTLKIQRTQQEDSAVYLCASSLAPTNTEAFFGQGTRLTVV.

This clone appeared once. The CDR3 sequence is CASTHGGARAEAFF. For the CDR3, the DNA is TGTGCCAGCACCCACGGGGGAGCTAGAGCTGAAGCTTTCTTT. The chain combines TRBV6-5 with TRBJ1-1, with D perhaps matching TRBD1 (5 bases). The V end was cut by 7 bases, the J end by 6 bases, with 18 bases between. The CDR3 has 14 amino acids. Germline V gene sequence: CDR1 MNHEY, CDR2 SVGAGI.

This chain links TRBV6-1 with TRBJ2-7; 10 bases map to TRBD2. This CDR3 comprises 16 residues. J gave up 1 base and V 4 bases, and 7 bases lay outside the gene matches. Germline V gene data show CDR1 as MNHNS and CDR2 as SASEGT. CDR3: CASSAQLAGSSYEQYF. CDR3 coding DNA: TGTGCCAGCAGTGCCCAACTAGCGGGATCATCCTACGAGCAGTACTTC.

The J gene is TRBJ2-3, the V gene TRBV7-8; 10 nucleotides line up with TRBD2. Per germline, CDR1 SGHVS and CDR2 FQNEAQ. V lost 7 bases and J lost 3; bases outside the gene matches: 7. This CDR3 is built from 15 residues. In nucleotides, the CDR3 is TGTGCCAGCATTCCCAGCGGGGGGGTTACAGATACGCAGTATTTT. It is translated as CASIPSGGVTDTQYF.

The CDR3, as DNA: TGCGCCAGCAGCTTGATGTGGGAGGGCCGAGAGACCCAGTACTTC. Encoded protein: CASSLMWEGRETQYF. This chain joins TRBV5-1 and TRBJ2-5; 7 bases line up with TRBD2. The ends lost 1 base at V and 4 bases at J; junction bases unmatched: 7. CDR3 length equals 15 residues. From germline, CDR1 is SGHRS and CDR2 YFSETQ.

In DNA, the CDR3 is TGCGCCAGCAGTGCAGGGCAGGGCTACACCTTC. Its translation: CASSAGQGYTF. The chain is built from TRBV10-1 and TRBJ1-2, with D tentatively TRBD1 (5 bases). Between the trimmed V and J ends, which lost 4 bases and 8 bases, there was a span of 8 bases. CDR1 and CDR2 (germline): WNHNN, SYGVQD (reference sequence). This CDR3 comprises 11 residues.

The CDR3 DNA reads as TGTGCCATCAGTGTTCTAGCGGGAGACAATGAGCAGTTCTTC. This gives the protein CAISVLAGDNEQFF. The chain is built from TRBV10-3 and TRBJ2-1, with 10 bases matching TRBD2. This CDR3 has 14 amino acids. Germline CDR1 and CDR2: ENHRY and SYGVKD. V shed 4 bases, J shed 5 bases, and the junction held 2 bases outside the gene matches.

CDR3 protein: CASSQDFGPFFDTQYF. For the CDR3, the DNA is TGCGCCAGCAGCCAGGACTTCGGTCCCTTTTTTGATACGCAGTATTTT. The V call is TRBV4-3, the J call TRBJ2-3; TRBD2 is a possible D gene (5 bases). The V end lost 3 bases, the J end lost 6 bases, and 19 bases lay between the germline ends. From germline, CDR1 is LGHNA and CDR2 YSLEER. This CDR3 has 16 amino acids.

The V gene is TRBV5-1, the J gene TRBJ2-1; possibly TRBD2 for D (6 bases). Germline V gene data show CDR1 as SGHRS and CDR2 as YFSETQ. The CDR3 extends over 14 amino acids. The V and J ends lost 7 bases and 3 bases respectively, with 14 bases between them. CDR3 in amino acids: CASQSGLDYNEQFF. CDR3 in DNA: TGCGCCAGCCAGAGCGGGCTGGACTACAATGAGCAGTTCTTC.

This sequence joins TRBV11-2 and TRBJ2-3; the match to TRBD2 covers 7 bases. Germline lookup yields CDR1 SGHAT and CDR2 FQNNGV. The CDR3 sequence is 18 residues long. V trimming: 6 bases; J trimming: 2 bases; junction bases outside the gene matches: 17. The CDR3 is CASSPPGGRPALTDTQYF. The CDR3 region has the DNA TGTGCCAGCAGTCCACCGGGGGGTCGCCCTGCCCTCACAGATACGCAGTATTTT. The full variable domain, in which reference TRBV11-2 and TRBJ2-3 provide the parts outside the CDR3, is EAGVAQSPRYKIIEKRQSVAFWCNPISGHATLYWYQQILGQGPKLLIQFQNNGVVDDSQLPKDRFSAERLKGVDSTLKIQPAKLEDSAVYLCASSPPGGRPALTDTQYFGPGTRLTVL.

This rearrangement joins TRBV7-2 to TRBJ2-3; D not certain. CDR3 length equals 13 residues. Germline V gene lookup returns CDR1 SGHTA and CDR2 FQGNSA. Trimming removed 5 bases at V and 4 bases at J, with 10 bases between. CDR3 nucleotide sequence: TGTGCCAGCAGCCCGAGACTCCCAGATACGCAGTATTTT. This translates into CASSPRLPDTQYF.

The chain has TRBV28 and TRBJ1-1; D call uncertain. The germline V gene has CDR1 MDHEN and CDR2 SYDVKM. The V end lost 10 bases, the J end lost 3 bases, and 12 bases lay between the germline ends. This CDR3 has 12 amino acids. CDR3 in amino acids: CANMRRYTEAFF. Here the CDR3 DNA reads TGTGCCAACATGCGGAGATACACTGAAGCTTTCTTT.

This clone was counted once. The CDR3 nucleotides are TGTGCCAGCAGTTTGGGGTTGGGGGGGCAGCCCCAGCATTTT. This gives the protein CASSLGLGGQPQHF. The chain uses TRBV28 and TRBJ1-5, with D possibly matching TRBD1 (5 bases). The CDR3 has 14 residues. CDR1 and CDR2 (germline): MDHEN, SYDVKM. Trimming pared 3 bases from V and 7 bases from J, leaving 13 bases between.

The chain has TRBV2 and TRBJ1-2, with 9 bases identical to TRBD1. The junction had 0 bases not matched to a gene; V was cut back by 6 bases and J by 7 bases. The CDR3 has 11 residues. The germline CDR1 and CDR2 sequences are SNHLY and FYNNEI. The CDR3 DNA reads TGTGCCAGCAGGGACAGGGGTGGCTACACCTTC. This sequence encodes CASRDRGGYTF.

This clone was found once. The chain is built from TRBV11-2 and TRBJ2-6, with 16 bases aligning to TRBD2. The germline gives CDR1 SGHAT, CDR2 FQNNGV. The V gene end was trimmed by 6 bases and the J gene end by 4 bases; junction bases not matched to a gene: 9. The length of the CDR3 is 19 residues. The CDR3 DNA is TGTGCCAGCAGGGGACTAGCGGGAGGGTTCTACTCCGGGGCCAACGTCCTGACTTTC. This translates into CASRGLAGGFYSGANVLTF.

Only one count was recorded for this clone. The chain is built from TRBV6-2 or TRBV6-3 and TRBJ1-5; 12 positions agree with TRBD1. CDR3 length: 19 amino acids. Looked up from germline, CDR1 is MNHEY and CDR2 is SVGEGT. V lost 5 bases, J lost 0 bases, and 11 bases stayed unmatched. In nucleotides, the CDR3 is TGTGCCAGCAGTGTTGGGGGGACAGGGGGCGTCAATAGCAATCAGCCCCAGCATTTT. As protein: CASSVGGTGGVNSNQPQHF.

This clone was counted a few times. Here the CDR3 DNA reads TGTGCCAGCAGCACCCCCGGCAGGGCCTCCGCTGGCTACACCTTC. It yields the protein CASSTPGRASAGYTF. The chain joins TRBV7-2 to TRBJ1-2; D might be TRBD1 (5 bases). The CDR3 is 15 amino acids. The germline V gene encodes CDR1 SGHTA and CDR2 FQGNSA. V lost 5 bases and J 7 bases, leaving 20 bases between the germline ends.